This TCR beta chain was identified during a study of T cell changes during pregnancy in multiple sclerosis (dated by TCRdb to the late 2010s). About the full investigation: In women with multiple sclerosis, the researchers looked at how the T cell repertoire shifted as pregnancy progressed.

For this clone: This clone's antigen is unknown. The record has no base qualities; no much larger clone is one base away. The sample holds other DNA sequences that translate to the same CDR3.

From cysteine to phenylalanine, the CDR3 is 12 amino acids long. Kept here is only the CDR3 DNA, which spans 36 bases and is read in frame from base 1. Trimming removed 5 bases from V and 4 bases from J, leaving 9 bases between the germline ends. Based on the germline V gene, the CDR1 and CDR2 sequences are SGHTA and FQGNSA. The library came from the immunoSEQ multiplex PCR assay. Here the immuneACCESS table is served through TCRdb, limited to in-frame sequences with V and J called. Missing clones are a known gap in these copies; in checked studies unresolved V genes cover under half, and the rest lacks a known reason. The sample table shows roughly 64,000 clones, and roughly 92% are seen once. The top ten constitute roughly 1.5% of the sample.

The sequence is built from TRBV7-2 and TRBJ2-7; the D gene cannot be named for sure. This sample comprised peripheral blood, obtained in the second trimester of pregnancy. This sequence was found in a female donor with multiple sclerosis, enrolled in a pregnancy study. The nucleotide sequence reads TGTGCCAGCAGCAGTAGCCAGTACGAGCAGTACTTC. This encodes CASSSSQYEQYF.